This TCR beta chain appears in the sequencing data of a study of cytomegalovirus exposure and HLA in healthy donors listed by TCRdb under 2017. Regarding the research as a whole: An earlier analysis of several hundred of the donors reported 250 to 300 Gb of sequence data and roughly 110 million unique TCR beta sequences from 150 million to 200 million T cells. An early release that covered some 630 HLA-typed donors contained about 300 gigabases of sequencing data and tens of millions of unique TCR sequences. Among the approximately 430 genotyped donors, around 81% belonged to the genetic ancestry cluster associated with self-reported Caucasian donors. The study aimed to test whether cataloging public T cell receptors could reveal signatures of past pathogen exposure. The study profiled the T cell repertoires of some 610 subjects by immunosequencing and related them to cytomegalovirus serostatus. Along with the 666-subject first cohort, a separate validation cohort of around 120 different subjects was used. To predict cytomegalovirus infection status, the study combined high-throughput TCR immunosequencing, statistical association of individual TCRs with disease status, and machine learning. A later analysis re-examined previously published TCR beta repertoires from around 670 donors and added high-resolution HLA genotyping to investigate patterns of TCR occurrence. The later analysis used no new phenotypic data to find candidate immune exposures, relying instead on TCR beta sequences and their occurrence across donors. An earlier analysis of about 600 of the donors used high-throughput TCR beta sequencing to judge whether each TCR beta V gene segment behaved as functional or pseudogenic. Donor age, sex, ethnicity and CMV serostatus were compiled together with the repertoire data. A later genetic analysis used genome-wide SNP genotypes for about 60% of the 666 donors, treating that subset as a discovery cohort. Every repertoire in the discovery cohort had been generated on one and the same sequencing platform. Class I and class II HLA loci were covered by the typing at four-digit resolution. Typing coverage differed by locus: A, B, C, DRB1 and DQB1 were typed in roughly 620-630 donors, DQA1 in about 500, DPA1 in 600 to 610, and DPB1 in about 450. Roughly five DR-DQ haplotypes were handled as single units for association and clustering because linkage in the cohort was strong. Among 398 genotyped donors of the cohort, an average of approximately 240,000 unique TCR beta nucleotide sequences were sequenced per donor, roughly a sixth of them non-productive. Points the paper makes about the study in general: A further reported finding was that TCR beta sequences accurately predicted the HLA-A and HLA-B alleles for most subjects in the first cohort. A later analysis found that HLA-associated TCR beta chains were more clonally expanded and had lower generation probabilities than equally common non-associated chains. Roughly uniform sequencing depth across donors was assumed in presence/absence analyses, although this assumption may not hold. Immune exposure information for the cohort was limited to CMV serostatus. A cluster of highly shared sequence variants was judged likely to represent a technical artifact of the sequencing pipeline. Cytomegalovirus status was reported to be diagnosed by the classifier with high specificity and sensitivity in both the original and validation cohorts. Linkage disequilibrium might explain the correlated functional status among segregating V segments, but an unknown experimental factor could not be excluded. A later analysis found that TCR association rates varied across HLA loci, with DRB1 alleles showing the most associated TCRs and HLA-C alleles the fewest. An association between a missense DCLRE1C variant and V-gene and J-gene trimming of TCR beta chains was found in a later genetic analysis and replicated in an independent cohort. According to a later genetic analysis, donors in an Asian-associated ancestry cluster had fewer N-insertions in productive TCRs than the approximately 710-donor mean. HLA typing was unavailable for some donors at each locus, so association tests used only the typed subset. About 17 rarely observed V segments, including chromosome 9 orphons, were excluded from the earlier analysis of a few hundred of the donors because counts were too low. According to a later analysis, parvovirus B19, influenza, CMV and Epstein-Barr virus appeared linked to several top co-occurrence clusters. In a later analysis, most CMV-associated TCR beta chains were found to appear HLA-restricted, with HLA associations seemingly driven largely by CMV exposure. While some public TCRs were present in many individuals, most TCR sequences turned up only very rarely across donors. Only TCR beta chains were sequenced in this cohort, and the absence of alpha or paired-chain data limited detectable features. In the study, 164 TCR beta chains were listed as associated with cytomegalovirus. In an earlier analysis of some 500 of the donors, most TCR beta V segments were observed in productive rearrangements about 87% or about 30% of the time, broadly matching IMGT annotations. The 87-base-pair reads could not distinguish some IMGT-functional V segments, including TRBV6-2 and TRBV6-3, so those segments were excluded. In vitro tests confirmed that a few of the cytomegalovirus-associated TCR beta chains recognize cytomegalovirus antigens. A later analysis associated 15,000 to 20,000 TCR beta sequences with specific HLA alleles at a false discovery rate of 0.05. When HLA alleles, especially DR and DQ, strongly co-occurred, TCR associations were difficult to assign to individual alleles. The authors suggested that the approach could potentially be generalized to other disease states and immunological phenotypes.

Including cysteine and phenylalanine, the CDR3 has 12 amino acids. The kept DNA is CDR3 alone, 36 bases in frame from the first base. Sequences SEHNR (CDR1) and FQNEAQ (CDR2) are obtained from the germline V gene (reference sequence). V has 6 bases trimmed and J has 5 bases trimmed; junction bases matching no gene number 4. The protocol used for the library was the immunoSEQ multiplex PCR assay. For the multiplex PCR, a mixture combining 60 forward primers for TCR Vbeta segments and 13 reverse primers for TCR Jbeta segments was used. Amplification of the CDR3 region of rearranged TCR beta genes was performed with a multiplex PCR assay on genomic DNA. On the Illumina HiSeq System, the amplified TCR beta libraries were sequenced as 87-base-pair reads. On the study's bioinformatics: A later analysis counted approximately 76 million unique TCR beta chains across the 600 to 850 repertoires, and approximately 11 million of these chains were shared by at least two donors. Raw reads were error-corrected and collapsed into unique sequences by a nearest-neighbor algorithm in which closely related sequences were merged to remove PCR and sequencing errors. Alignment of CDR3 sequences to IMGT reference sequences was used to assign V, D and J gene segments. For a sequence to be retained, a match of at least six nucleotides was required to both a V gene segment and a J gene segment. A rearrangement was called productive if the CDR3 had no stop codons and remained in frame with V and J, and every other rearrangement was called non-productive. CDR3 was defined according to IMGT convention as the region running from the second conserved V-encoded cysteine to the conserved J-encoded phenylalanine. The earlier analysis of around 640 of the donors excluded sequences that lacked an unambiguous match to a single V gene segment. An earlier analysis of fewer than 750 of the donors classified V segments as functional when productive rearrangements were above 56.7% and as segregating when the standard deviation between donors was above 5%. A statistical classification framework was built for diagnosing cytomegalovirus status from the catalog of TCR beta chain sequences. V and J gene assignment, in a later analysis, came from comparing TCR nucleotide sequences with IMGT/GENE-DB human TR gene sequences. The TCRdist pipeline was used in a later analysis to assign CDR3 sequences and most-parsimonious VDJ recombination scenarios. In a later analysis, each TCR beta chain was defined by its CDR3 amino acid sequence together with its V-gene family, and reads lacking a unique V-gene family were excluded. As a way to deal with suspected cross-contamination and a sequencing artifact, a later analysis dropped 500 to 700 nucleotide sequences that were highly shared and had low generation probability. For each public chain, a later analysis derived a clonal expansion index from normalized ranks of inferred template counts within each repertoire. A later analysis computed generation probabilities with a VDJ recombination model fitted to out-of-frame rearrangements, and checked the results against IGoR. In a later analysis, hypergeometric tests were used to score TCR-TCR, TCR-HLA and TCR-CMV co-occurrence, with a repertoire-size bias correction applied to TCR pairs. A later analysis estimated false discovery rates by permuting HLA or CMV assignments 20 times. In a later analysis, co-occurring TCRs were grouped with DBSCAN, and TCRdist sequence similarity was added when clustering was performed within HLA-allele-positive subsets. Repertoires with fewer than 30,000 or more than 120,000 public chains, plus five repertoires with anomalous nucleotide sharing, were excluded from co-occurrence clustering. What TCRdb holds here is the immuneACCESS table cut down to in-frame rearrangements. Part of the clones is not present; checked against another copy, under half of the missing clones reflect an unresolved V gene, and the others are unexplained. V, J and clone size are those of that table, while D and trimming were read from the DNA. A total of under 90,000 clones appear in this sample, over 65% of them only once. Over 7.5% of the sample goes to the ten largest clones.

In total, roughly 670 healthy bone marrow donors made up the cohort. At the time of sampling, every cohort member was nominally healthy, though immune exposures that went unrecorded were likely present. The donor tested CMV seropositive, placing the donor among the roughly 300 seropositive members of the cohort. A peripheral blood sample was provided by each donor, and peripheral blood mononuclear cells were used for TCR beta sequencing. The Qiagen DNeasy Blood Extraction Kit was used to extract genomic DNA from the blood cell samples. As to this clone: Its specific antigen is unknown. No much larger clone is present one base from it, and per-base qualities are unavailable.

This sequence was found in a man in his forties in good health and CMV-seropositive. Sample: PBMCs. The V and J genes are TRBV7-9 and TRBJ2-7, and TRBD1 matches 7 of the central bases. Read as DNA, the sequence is TGTGCCAGCAGGGGACAGATTGACGAGCAGTACTTC. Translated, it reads CASRGQIDEQYF.